The 10 T cell receptor beta chains below were found in one sample sequenced in a study of shared clonotypes between healthy human individuals. Generated by immunoSEQ multiplex PCR, the TCRdb table keeps only in-frame clones and is missing some. Of roughly 500,000 clones detected, approximately 79% appear once; the ten largest clones hold about an eighth. Sequenced sample: PBMCs. The receptors were sampled from a woman in her 40s in good health. Some clones in this sample may be carry-over from other donors' samples.

This clone was observed a few times. This sequence joins TRBV28 and TRBJ1-1; maybe TRBD1 (5 bases). This CDR3 comprises 15 residues. V lost 6 bases and J lost 3, with 17 bases in between. From germline, CDR1 is MDHEN and CDR2 SYDVKM. CDR3 DNA: TGTGCCAGCAGCCCCGTCGGGGGACCCTACACTGAAGCTTTCTTT. It is translated as CASSPVGGPYTEAFF.

V and J are TRBV5-1 and TRBJ2-2; tentatively, D is TRBD1 or TRBD2 (5 bases each). Germline CDR1 is SGHRS and CDR2 is YFSETQ. The CDR3 has 17 residues. Trimming left V 0 bases short and J 2 bases short, with 14 bases between. For the CDR3, the DNA is TGCGCCAGCAGCTTGGGAGGGGCTGGCTATAACACCGGGGAGCTGTTTTTT. Its protein product is CASSLGGAGYNTGELFF.

This chain joins TRBV9 and TRBJ2-5, with 14 bases matching TRBD2. CDR1 and CDR2 (germline): SGDLS, YYNGEE. The ends lost 4 bases at V and 5 bases at J; junction bases unmatched: 4. The CDR3 has 15 residues. CDR3 protein: CASSPRTSGRETQYF. As DNA, the CDR3 is TGTGCCAGCAGCCCGCGGACTAGCGGGAGGGAGACCCAGTACTTC.

In regard to this clone: The sample contains more than one DNA sequence encoding this CDR3. The V gene is TRBV7-3, the J gene TRBJ2-3, with 11 bases lining up with TRBD2. With 3 bases clipped from V and 4 bases from J, the junction kept 0 bases outside the gene matches. The CDR3 runs to 14 residues. Germline values: CDR1 SGHTA, CDR2 FQGTGA. The CDR3 sequence: CASSLGLAADTQYF. CDR3 DNA sequence: TGTGCCAGCAGCTTGGGACTAGCGGCAGATACGCAGTATTTT.

The chain combines TRBV6-1 with TRBJ1-1, with D unclear. With 7 bases removed from V and 6 bases from J, the gap between germline ends came to 15 bases. This CDR3 has 13 amino acids. CDR1 MNHNS and CDR2 SASEGT come from the germline V gene. The CDR3 region has the DNA TGTGCCAGCATAAGGGCGGTCTCCGCTGAAGCTTTCTTT. It specifies CASIRAVSAEAFF.

The chain couples TRBV7-6 to TRBJ2-7; 9 positions agree with TRBD1. Trimming cost V 5 bases and J 6 bases; bases outside gene matches: 8. The CDR3 is made up of 14 amino acids. Germline CDR1 SGHVS, CDR2 FNYEAQ. The CDR3 DNA follows: TGTGCCAGCAGCCCCGGGACAGGGTTATTCGAGCAGTACTTC. It encodes CASSPGTGLFEQYF.

The chain is built from TRBV28 and TRBJ2-7, with D possibly TRBD1 on 6 matching bases. From germline, CDR1 is MDHEN and CDR2 SYDVKM. Between the trimmed V and J ends, which lost 5 bases and 0 bases, there was a span of 14 bases. The CDR3 has 15 amino acids. CDR3: CASSPLDRDSYEQYF. Here the CDR3 DNA reads TGTGCCAGCAGTCCCCTGGACAGAGACTCCTACGAGCAGTACTTC.

The chain joins TRBV7-6 to TRBJ1-4; a weak D match, TRBD1 (6 bases). Germline V CDR1 and CDR2: SGHVS, FNYEAQ. The ends were cut back, 0 bases at V and 8 bases at J, with 13 bases in the middle. This CDR3 region has 15 residues. In nucleotides, the CDR3 is TGTGCCAGCAGCTTAGCGCTTGGAGGGGGGGAAAAACTGTTTTTT. Translation gives CASSLALGGGEKLFF.

The V gene is TRBV5-1, the J gene TRBJ1-2; a possible D gene is TRBD1 (6 bases). Germline CDR1 reads SGHRS; CDR2 reads YFSETQ. Deletions cut 0 bases from V and 4 bases from J, with 13 bases between. The CDR3 consists of 15 residues. This CDR3 is CASSLGGQTTYGYTF. In DNA, the CDR3 is TGCGCCAGCAGCTTGGGTGGACAGACAACCTATGGCTACACCTTC.

To note about this clone: Other DNA sequences in the sample encode the same CDR3. V and J are TRBV5-1 and TRBJ2-7; D possibly uses TRBD1 or TRBD2 (5 bases each). Germline V lookup: CDR1 SGHRS, CDR2 YFSETQ. This CDR3 contains 13 residues. Trimming shortened V by 4 bases and J by 2 bases, and 10 bases separated the two germline ends. CDR3 residues: CASSGGQTYEQYF. DNA of the CDR3: TGCGCCAGCAGCGGGGGTCAGACCTACGAGCAGTACTTC.